This T cell receptor beta chain comes out of a study of T cell changes during pregnancy in multiple sclerosis. This table comes from immunoSEQ multiplex PCR, and its TCRdb copy is limited to in-frame clones, with some not included. The sample holds about 60,000 clones, around 91% seen once. This clone was detected only a few times. J gave up 9 bases and V 2 bases, and 8 bases lay outside the gene matches. The CDR3 is 16 residues long. Germline V gives CDR1 LGHNA, CDR2 YSLEER. This specimen was peripheral blood, taken in the third trimester of pregnancy. This TCR was recovered from a female donor in good health, enrolled as a control in a pregnancy study. This chain links TRBV4-3 with TRBJ1-6; 9 bases are a match to TRBD1. The DNA of the CDR3 is TGCGCCAGCAGCCAATTGGAGGGACAGGGAGCTTCACCCCTCCACTTT. Translated, it gives CASSQLEGQGASPLHF.